These 30 T cell receptor beta chains came from one sample sequenced in a study of graft-versus-host responses after intestinal transplantation. The data were produced by immunoSEQ multiplex PCR, yet TCRdb's version contains in-frame clones alone and is incomplete. The sample consists of about 29,000 clones, 70% to 90% of them appearing once. The sample here was PBMCs, taken around 62 weeks after intestinal transplantation. The receptor set was obtained from a human patient who received an intestinal transplant, so some T cells may come from the graft donor.

CDR3 nucleotide sequence: TGTGCCAGTAGTATAAGCGGGGGCGGGGAGCTGTTTTTT. Translated: CASSISGGGELFF. V usage is TRBV19 and J usage is TRBJ2-2; the match to TRBD2 covers 8 bases. Germline loops: CDR1 LNHDA, CDR2 SQIVND (reference sequence). The junction had 0 bases not matched to a gene; V was cut back by 2 bases and J by 7 bases. The CDR3 loop spans 13 amino acids.

The chain links TRBV19 to TRBJ2-2; 7 bases agree with TRBD1. The CDR3 runs to 15 residues. V was pared by 1 base and J by 1 base, with 0 bases of the junction left unmatched. The germline V gene encodes CDR1 LNHDA and CDR2 SQIVND (reference sequence). This chain's CDR3 is CASSIGTGNTGELFF. DNA for the CDR3: TGTGCCAGTAGTATAGGGACAGGGAACACCGGGGAGCTGTTTTTT.

The chain uses TRBV4-1 and TRBJ2-7; 7 nucleotides agree with TRBD2. Germline V lookup: CDR1 MGHRA, CDR2 YSYEKL. Germline trimming cut 3 bases from V and 5 bases from J; bases unmatched to any gene: 7. The CDR3 is 14 amino acids. The CDR3 bases are TGCGCCAGCAGCCAGCTATGGGGGGGAAACGAGCAGTACTTC. Protein product: CASSQLWGGNEQYF.

The rearrangement joins TRBV28 to TRBJ2-1, with TRBD2 identical over 9 bases. The CDR3 length is 15 residues. Germline assignment: CDR1 MDHEN and CDR2 SYDVKM. Trimming cost V 4 bases and J 8 bases; bases outside gene matches: 9. For the CDR3, the DNA is TGTGCCAGCAGTTCCGTGGCGGGAGGGTACTATGAGCAGTTCTTC. Its protein is CASSSVAGGYYEQFF.

The rearrangement uses TRBV2 and TRBJ1-2; D not certain. CDR1 and CDR2 (germline): SNHLY, FYNNEI. This CDR3 is built from 14 residues. Trimming shortened V by 2 bases and J by 4 bases, and 11 bases separated the two germline ends. The CDR3 loop reads CASSEREGGYGYTF. DNA of the CDR3: TGTGCCAGCAGTGAACGGGAAGGAGGCTATGGCTACACCTTC. The whole variable domain, filled in from reference TRBV2 and TRBJ1-2, reads EPEVTQTPSHQVTQMGQEVILRCVPISNHLYFYWYRQILGQKVEFLVSFYNNEISEKSEIFDDQFSVERPDGSNFTLKIRSTKLEDSAMYFCASSEREGGYGYTFGSGTRLTVV.

The rearrangement uses TRBV28 and TRBJ2-7; 8 bases map to TRBD1. V lost 5 bases, J lost 0 bases, and 9 bases stayed unmatched. In germline, CDR1 is MDHEN, CDR2 SYDVKM. The CDR3 is 16 residues long. The CDR3 nucleotides read TGTGCCAGCAGTCCGTCCCGAGACAGGGGCTCCTACGAGCAGTACTTC. Translation gives CASSPSRDRGSYEQYF. Using reference TRBV28 and TRBJ2-7 for the parts outside the CDR3, the full variable domain is DVKVTQSSRYLVKRTGEKVFLECVQDMDHENMFWYRQDPGLGLRLIYFSYDVKMKEKGDIPEGYSVSREKKERFSLILESASTNQTSMYLCASSPSRDRGSYEQYFGPGTRLTVT.

This chain connects TRBV5-1 to TRBJ1-2, with D perhaps TRBD1 (6 bases). CDR1 is SGHRS, CDR2 YFSETQ, per germline. Between the trimmed V and J ends, which lost 0 bases and 6 bases, there was a span of 12 bases. CDR3 length equals 14 residues. CDR3 DNA: TGCGCCAGCAGCTTGGGACCCCAGGGGAATGGCTACACCTTC. It yields the protein CASSLGPQGNGYTF.

The V and J genes are TRBV7-3 and TRBJ2-3; D is unclear. The CDR3 runs 12 residues. CDR1 is SGHTA, CDR2 FQGTGA, per germline. V was shortened by 0 bases and J by 4 bases, with 2 bases between the two germline ends. This chain's CDR3 is CASSLTADTQYF. Written as DNA, the CDR3 is TGTGCCAGCAGCTTAACCGCAGATACGCAGTATTTT.

V is TRBV19 and J is TRBJ2-6; D is tentatively TRBD1 or TRBD2 (5 bases each). V was shortened by 5 bases and J by 4 bases, with 9 bases between the two germline ends. This CDR3 has 14 amino acids. The germline CDR1 and CDR2 sequences are LNHDA and SQIVND (reference sequence). The CDR3 nucleotides read TGTGCCAGTAGTTGGGGGTTCGGGGCCAACGTCCTGACTTTC. It specifies CASSWGFGANVLTF. Looking up the rest from reference TRBV19 and TRBJ2-6 gives the full variable domain: DGGITQSPKYLFRKEGQNVTLSCEQNLNHDAMYWYRQDPGQGLRLIYYSQIVNDFQKGDIAEGYSVSREKKESFPLTVTSAQKNPTAFYLCASSWGFGANVLTFGAGSRLTVL.

This clone was counted a few times. This chain joins TRBV5-4 and TRBJ1-5; D remains ambiguous. Per the germline V gene, CDR1 is SGHNT and CDR2 is YYREEE (reference sequence). The CDR3 consists of 15 residues. Trimming removed 2 bases at V and 5 bases at J, with 14 bases between. CDR3 sequence reads: CASSLYRTRDQPQHF. As DNA, the CDR3 is TGTGCCAGCAGCTTATATAGGACCCGAGATCAGCCCCAGCATTTT.

V is TRBV30 and J is TRBJ1-2, with D maybe TRBD1 (6 bases). This CDR3 comprises 14 residues. Trimming took off 2 bases at V and 2 bases at J, with 12 bases between the two ends. CDR1 and CDR2 (germline): GTSNPN, SVGIG (reference sequence). CDR3: CAWSTGRGNYGYTF. In DNA, the CDR3 is TGTGCCTGGAGTACAGGAAGGGGGAACTATGGCTACACCTTC.

This chain joins TRBV6-5 and TRBJ2-7, with a possible D match to TRBD2 (5 bases). CDR1 is MNHEY and CDR2 is SVGAGI in the germline V gene. The length of the CDR3 is 12 residues. The V end was cut by 8 bases, the J end by 3 bases, with 11 bases between. The CDR3 region is CASGLGNYEQYF. In DNA, the CDR3 is TGTGCCAGCGGGCTCGGGAACTACGAGCAGTACTTC.

This rearrangement joins TRBV28 to TRBJ1-2; D is perhaps TRBD1 (5 bases). V was shortened by 4 bases and J by 1 base, with 13 bases between the two germline ends. CDR1 and CDR2 from the germline V gene are MDHEN and SYDVKM. CDR3 length: 15 amino acids. The CDR3 loop reads CASSYAGTNNYGYTF. CDR3 nucleotide sequence: TGTGCCAGCAGTTATGCCGGGACCAATAACTATGGCTACACCTTC.

In its sample, this clone was seen a few times. V and J are TRBV6-5 and TRBJ1-4, with TRBD1 matching 8 bases. The CDR3 totals 15 residues. CDR1 is MNHEY, CDR2 SVGAGI, per germline. V was pared by 7 bases and J by 8 bases, with 12 bases of the junction left unmatched. The CDR3 loop is CASTISGTGAEKLFF. The DNA for the CDR3 is TGTGCCAGCACCATCTCCGGGACAGGCGCGGAAAAACTGTTTTTT.

The rearrangement joins TRBV27 to TRBJ1-1; 7 bases line up with TRBD1. The CDR3 length is 15 residues. V shed 5 bases, J shed 0 bases, and the junction held 6 bases outside the gene matches. Germline CDR1 and CDR2: MNHEY and SMNVEV (reference sequence). DNA for the CDR3: TGTGCCAGCAGTCGCCGGGACAGCATGAACACTGAAGCTTTCTTT. This gives the protein CASSRRDSMNTEAFF.

The rearrangement joins TRBV7-9 to TRBJ1-3; no firm D call. Germline lookup yields CDR1 SEHNR and CDR2 FQNEAQ (reference sequence). Trimming pared 5 bases from V and 4 bases from J, leaving 15 bases between. The CDR3 runs to 15 residues. The CDR3 sequence: CASSPSPSRGNTIYF. The CDR3 coding sequence is TGTGCCAGCAGCCCCAGCCCCTCCCGCGGAAACACCATATATTTT.

This clone came up once. This chain joins TRBV12-5 and TRBJ2-1; D is unresolved. This CDR3 region has 13 residues. V shed 6 bases and J shed 5 bases, with 11 bases lying between them. CDR1 LGHNT and CDR2 FRNRAP come from the germline V gene. CDR3 protein: CASGDPGDNEQFF. CDR3 bases: TGTGCTAGTGGGGACCCTGGAGACAATGAGCAGTTCTTC.

In nucleotides, the CDR3 is TGCAGTGTTCACCGCCCCGGGGAGCTGTTTTTT. It is translated as CSVHRPGELFF. The chain carries TRBV20-1 and TRBJ2-2; D gene uncertain. The CDR3 contains 11 residues. V gave up 7 bases and J gave up 6 bases, with 9 bases separating them. Germline V CDR1 and CDR2: DFQATT, SNEGSKA (reference sequence).

In this sample, this clone turned up once. The genes are TRBV6-1 and TRBJ1-1, with 7 bases that match TRBD1. V dropped 4 bases and J dropped 3; count of bases not matched to a gene: 8. CDR1 MNHNS and CDR2 SASEGT come from the germline V gene. The CDR3 runs 15 residues. The CDR3 bases are TGTGCCAGCAGTGGCCTGGACAGGTCCTACACTGAAGCTTTCTTT. As protein: CASSGLDRSYTEAFF.

This clone was detected only a few times. The chain recombines TRBV28 with TRBJ1-2; 7 nucleotides line up with TRBD1. Germline V gives CDR1 MDHEN, CDR2 SYDVKM. The CDR3 is made up of 13 amino acids. V trimming: 4 bases; J trimming: 8 bases; junction bases outside the gene matches: 7. DNA of the CDR3: TGTGCCAGCAGTTGGGGAGGGGGCATCGGCTACACCTTC. Protein sequence: CASSWGGGIGYTF.

The chain employs TRBV5-1 and TRBJ1-1, with D perhaps TRBD1 (5 bases). Deletions cut 4 bases from V and 2 bases from J, with 9 bases between. This CDR3 is built from 13 residues. Per germline, CDR1 SGHRS and CDR2 YFSETQ. The CDR3 loop is CASSRDLNTEAFF. As DNA, the CDR3 is TGCGCCAGCAGCCGGGACCTCAACACTGAAGCTTTCTTT.

The chain carries TRBV30 and TRBJ2-2; no clear D. CDR1 and CDR2 from the germline V gene are GTSNPN and SVGIG (reference sequence). This CDR3 has 16 residues. Trimming took 1 base from V and 1 from J, leaving 13 bases between them. The DNA of the CDR3 is TGTGCCTGGAGTGATAAGAGACCCTTGAACACCGGGGAGCTGTTTTTT. Translation gives CAWSDKRPLNTGELFF.

The rearrangement uses TRBV15 and TRBJ1-3; TRBD1 might be the D (5 bases). The CDR3 runs 13 residues. With 5 bases removed from V and 4 bases from J, the gap between germline ends came to 9 bases. Looked up from germline, CDR1 is LNHNV and CDR2 is YYDKDF (reference sequence). The CDR3: CATSGGRGNTIYF. CDR3 coding DNA: TGTGCCACCAGCGGGGGTAGAGGAAACACCATATATTTT.

This rearrangement joins TRBV7-9 to TRBJ2-3; 11 bases fit TRBD1. Germline CDR1 and CDR2: SEHNR and FQNEAQ (reference sequence). The CDR3 runs to 17 residues. Trimming removed 5 bases from V and 1 base from J; junction bases left unmatched: 8. Here the CDR3 DNA reads TGTGCCAGCAGCGTTCCGGGACAGGGGGTCCGCACAGATACGCAGTATTTT. It yields the protein CASSVPGQGVRTDTQYF. Supplemented by reference TRBV7-9 and TRBJ2-3, the full variable domain reads DTGVSQNPRHKITKRGQNVTFRCDPISEHNRLYWYRQTLGQGPEFLTYFQNEAQLEKSRLLSDRFSAERPKGSFSTLEIQRTEQGDSAMYLCASSVPGQGVRTDTQYFGPGTRLTVL.

This chain uses TRBV27 with TRBJ2-5; TRBD1 matches 7 bases. The J call may be faulty, since TRBJ2-7 better matches the DNA end. CDR1 and CDR2 from the germline V gene are MNHEY and SMNVEV (reference sequence). The CDR3 loop spans 16 amino acids. The CDR3 DNA reads TGTGCCAGCAGTTTACCGGTGCCCAGGGGGAAGAACGAGCAGTACTTC. Its protein is CASSLPVPRGKNEQYF.

The chain employs TRBV6-1 and TRBJ2-7; TRBD1 matches 7 bases. In germline, CDR1 is MNHNS, CDR2 SASEGT. This CDR3 contains 13 residues. V shed 8 bases, J shed 2 bases, and the junction held 6 bases outside the gene matches. The CDR3 spells CASGSGTAYEQYF. The CDR3 DNA follows: TGTGCCAGCGGCTCCGGGACAGCCTACGAGCAGTACTTC.

V usage is TRBV4-3 and J usage is TRBJ2-7; 8 bases agree with TRBD1. This CDR3 spans 14 amino acids. V shed 1 base, J shed 2 bases, and the junction held 1 base outside the gene matches. The V gene's germline CDR1 is LGHNA and CDR2 YSLEER. DNA of the CDR3: TGCGCCAGCAGCCAAGGGACAGGGACCTACGAGCAGTACTTC. Amino acids: CASSQGTGTYEQYF.

The chain uses TRBV29-1 and TRBJ2-5; D gene uncertain. The CDR3 runs 12 residues. The germline V gene encodes CDR1 SQVTM and CDR2 ANQGSEA. V shed 4 bases and J shed 6 bases, with 12 bases lying between them. This CDR3 is CSVGGVTQTQYF. The DNA of the CDR3 is TGCAGCGTTGGTGGTGTTACACAGACCCAGTACTTC. The complete variable domain, with remaining parts taken from reference TRBV29-1 and TRBJ2-5, reads SAVISQKPSRDICQRGTSLTIQCQVDSQVTMMFWYRQQPGQSLTLIATANQGSEATYESGFVIDKFPISRPNLTFSTLTVSNMSPEDSSIYLCSVGGVTQTQYFGPGTRLLVL.

The genes are TRBV2 and TRBJ2-5, with no clear D. CDR3 length: 11 amino acids. CDR1 SNHLY and CDR2 FYNNEI come from the germline V gene. V lost 1 base to trimming and J lost 13 bases, with 10 bases between them. CDR3 sequence reads: CASSEGPEGYF. The DNA of the CDR3 is TGTGCCAGCAGTGAAGGGCCAGAAGGGTACTTC. The full variable domain, completed using reference TRBV2 and TRBJ2-5, is EPEVTQTPSHQVTQMGQEVILRCVPISNHLYFYWYRQILGQKVEFLVSFYNNEISEKSEIFDDQFSVERPDGSNFTLKIRSTKLEDSAMYFCASSEGPEGYFGPGTRLLVL.

V usage is TRBV19 and J usage is TRBJ1-2; D is undetermined. Looked up from germline, CDR1 is LNHDA and CDR2 is SQIVND (reference sequence). Trimming took off 5 bases at V and 0 bases at J, with 7 bases between the two ends. This CDR3 is built from 13 residues. The CDR3 reads CASSSAPNYGYTF. In nucleotides, the CDR3 is TGTGCCAGTAGTTCAGCTCCTAACTATGGCTACACCTTC.